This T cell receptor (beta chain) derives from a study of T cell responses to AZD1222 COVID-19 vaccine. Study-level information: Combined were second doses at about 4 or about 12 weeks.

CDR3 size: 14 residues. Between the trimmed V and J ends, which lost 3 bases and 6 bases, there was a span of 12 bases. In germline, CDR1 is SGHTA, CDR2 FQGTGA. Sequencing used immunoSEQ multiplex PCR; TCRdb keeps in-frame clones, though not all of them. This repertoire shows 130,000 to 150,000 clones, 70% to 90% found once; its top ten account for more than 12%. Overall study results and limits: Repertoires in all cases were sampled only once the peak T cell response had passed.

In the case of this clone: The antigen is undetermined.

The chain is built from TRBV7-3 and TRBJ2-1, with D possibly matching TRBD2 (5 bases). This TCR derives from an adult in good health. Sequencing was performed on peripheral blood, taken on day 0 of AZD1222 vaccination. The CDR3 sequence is CASSFPGAGNEQFF. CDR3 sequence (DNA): TGTGCCAGCAGCTTTCCTGGCGCGGGCAATGAGCAGTTCTTC.